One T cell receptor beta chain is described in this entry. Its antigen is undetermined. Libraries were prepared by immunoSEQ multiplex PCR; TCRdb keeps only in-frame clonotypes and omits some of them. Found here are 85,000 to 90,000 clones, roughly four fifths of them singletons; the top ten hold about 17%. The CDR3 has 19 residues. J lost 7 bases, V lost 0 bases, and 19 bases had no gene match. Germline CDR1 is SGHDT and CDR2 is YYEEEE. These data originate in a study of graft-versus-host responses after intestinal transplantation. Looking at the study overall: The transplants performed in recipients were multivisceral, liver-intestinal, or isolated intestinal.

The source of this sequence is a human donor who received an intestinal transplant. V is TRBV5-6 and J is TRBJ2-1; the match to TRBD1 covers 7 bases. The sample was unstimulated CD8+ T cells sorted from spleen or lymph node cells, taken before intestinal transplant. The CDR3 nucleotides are TGTGCCAGCAGCTTGGAGGGGGCTTTTGCTGAGACCTACTGGAATGAGCAGTTCTTC. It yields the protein CASSLEGAFAETYWNEQFF.